This passage covers 22 T cell receptor beta chains from one sample sequenced in a study of T cell repertoires in cytomegalovirus infection. TCRdb re-analysed the reads in MiXCR, keeping a single row per CDR3 protein. Among under 150,000 distinct CDR3 sequences listed, approximately 8.8% were seen once. Material for sequencing was PBMCs. The receptor source for this set is a human donor in good health (CMV status not recorded). Some clones in this sample may be carry-over from other donors' samples.

The sample holds many counts of this clonotype. In nucleotides, the CDR3 is TGTGCCAGCAGCCCGACACCCCCCGGACAGTCAATGAACACTGAAGCTTTCTTT. This codes for CASSPTPPGQSMNTEAFF. The V call is TRBV7-9, the J call TRBJ1-1; TRBD1 is a possible D gene (6 bases). V dropped 5 bases and J dropped 0 bases, with 22 bases sitting between them. The CDR3 totals 18 residues. Germline lookup yields CDR1 SEHNR and CDR2 FQNEAQ (reference sequence).

The rearrangement joins TRBV20-1 to TRBJ2-5; D unclear. This CDR3 is 13 amino acids long. Trimming removed 3 bases from V and 2 bases from J, with 10 bases in between. CDR1 is DFQATT, CDR2 SNEGSKA, per germline (reference sequence). In DNA, the CDR3 is TGCAGTGCTAGTCGGTTGGTGCAAGAGACCCAGTACTTC. Amino acid sequence: CSASRLVQETQYF.

The genes are TRBV30 and TRBJ1-1; D not certain. The CDR3 sequence is 11 residues long. Per the germline V gene, CDR1 is GTSNPN and CDR2 is SVGIG (reference sequence). Between the trimmed V and J ends, which lost 2 bases and 5 bases, there was a span of 6 bases. The CDR3: CAWSLRTEAFF. DNA for the CDR3: TGTGCCTGGAGTCTGAGGACTGAAGCTTTCTTT.

The rearrangement joins TRBV2 to TRBJ2-3, with 10 bases identical to TRBD2. Per germline, CDR1 SNHLY and CDR2 FYNNEI. This CDR3 has 16 residues. V was pared by 6 bases and J by 0 bases, with 6 bases of the junction left unmatched. The CDR3 nucleotides read TGTGCCAGCAGGGCTAGCGGGGGCGTAAGCACAGATACGCAGTATTTT. This codes for CASRASGGVSTDTQYF.

The sample holds many counts of this clonotype. The chain carries TRBV7-2 and TRBJ2-5, with 9 bases identical to TRBD1. V gave up 0 bases and J gave up 3 bases; unmatched junction bases: 2. CDR1 is SGHTA, CDR2 FQGNSA, per germline. This CDR3 spans 15 amino acids. CDR3 in amino acids: CASSLAWTGEETQYF. Here the CDR3 DNA reads TGTGCCAGCAGCTTAGCGTGGACAGGGGAAGAGACCCAGTACTTC.

This clonotype was found many times. This rearrangement joins TRBV12-3 or TRBV12-4 to TRBJ1-5, with D unresolved. The CDR3 runs to 13 residues. Trimming shortened V by 6 bases and J by 0 bases, and 6 bases separated the two germline ends. The CDR3 is CASRDYSNQPQHF. CDR3 sequence (DNA): TGTGCCAGCAGGGATTATAGCAATCAGCCCCAGCATTTT.

In this sample, this clonotype turned up many times. CDR3 loop: CASSLETGVIQYF. For the CDR3, the DNA is TGTGCCAGCAGTTTGGAGACAGGGGTCATACAGTACTTC. J is TRBJ2-7 and V is TRBV12-3 or TRBV12-4, with 8 bases identical to TRBD1. The CDR3 loop spans 13 amino acids. Trimming at V came to 3 bases and at J to 10 bases, leaving 8 bases not matched to a gene.

Ten or more counts support this clonotype. The J gene is TRBJ1-1, the V gene TRBV6-5, with 10 bases that match TRBD1. The length of the CDR3 is 14 residues. In germline, CDR1 is MNHEY, CDR2 SVGAGI. Losses at the gene ends were 8 bases for V and 6 bases for J; bases not matched to a gene: 9. CDR3 nucleotides: TGTGCCAGCGCGAACAGACAGGGGGCCGCTGAAGCTTTCTTT. It encodes CASANRQGAAEAFF.

The sample holds many counts of this clonotype. The genes are TRBV7-2 and TRBJ2-3; the D gene is possibly TRBD2 (7 bases). The V end lost 7 bases, the J end lost 1 base, and 15 bases lay between the germline ends. The CDR3 extends over 15 amino acids. Germline assignment: CDR1 SGHTA and CDR2 FQGNSA. The CDR3 region has the DNA TGTGCCAGCACCAGCCGGGGGGCCCGCACAGATACGCAGTATTTT. It yields the protein CASTSRGARTDTQYF.

This clonotype was observed many times. The genes are TRBV7-2 and TRBJ2-7; the match to TRBD2 covers 10 bases. V lost 5 bases, J lost 5 bases, and 9 bases stayed unmatched. This CDR3 is built from 15 residues. Germline V lookup: CDR1 SGHTA, CDR2 FQGNSA. CDR3 coding DNA: TGTGCCAGCAGCCCACGTCGAACTAGCGGGGACGAGCAGTACTTC. It encodes CASSPRRTSGDEQYF.

In this sample, this clonotype turned up many times. CDR3 protein: CASSLSGVGKTDTQYF. CDR3 in DNA: TGCGCCAGCAGCTTGTCAGGGGTAGGGAAGACAGATACGCAGTATTTT. This sequence joins TRBV5-1 and TRBJ2-3; D is perhaps TRBD1 (6 bases). The germline V gene has CDR1 SGHRS and CDR2 YFSETQ. There are 16 residues in the CDR3. V was clipped by 1 base and J by 3 bases, with 15 bases between them.

This clonotype was detected only a few times. V and J are TRBV30 and TRBJ2-1; 9 positions agree with TRBD2. The CDR3 is 12 residues long. V shed 1 base and J 14 bases; nucleotides not matched to a gene: 6. Germline V CDR1 and CDR2: GTSNPN, SVGIG (reference sequence). This CDR3 reads CAWSASGGREFF. CDR3 DNA sequence: TGTGCCTGGAGTGCGAGCGGGGGGAGGGAGTTCTTC.

This clonotype was picked up a small number of times. The J gene is TRBJ2-2, the V gene TRBV2, with 11 bases that match TRBD1. Trimming at V came to 6 bases and at J to 3 bases, leaving 3 bases not matched to a gene. CDR1 and CDR2 from the germline V gene are SNHLY and FYNNEI. CDR3 length: 15 residues. CDR3 sequence (DNA): TGTGCCAGCAGGAGGACAGGGGGCGACACCGGGGAGCTGTTTTTT. Protein sequence: CASRRTGGDTGELFF.

This clonotype occurred many times. The J gene is TRBJ2-4, the V gene TRBV20-1; maybe TRBD2 (5 bases). Trimming left V 5 bases short and J 1 base short, with 12 bases between. This CDR3 region has 14 residues. Germline CDR1 is DFQATT and CDR2 is SNEGSKA (reference sequence). CDR3 sequence (DNA): TGCAGTGCTCCATCACTAGGGGCCAAAAACATTCAGTACTTC. Its translation: CSAPSLGAKNIQYF.

This clonotype turned up a few times. CDR3 sequence reads: CAWSSSGLSTDTQYF. The CDR3 coding sequence is TGTGCCTGGAGTTCAAGCGGGTTGAGCACAGATACGCAGTATTTT. The chain uses TRBV30 and TRBJ2-3, with D perhaps matching TRBD2 (6 bases). Germline CDR1 is GTSNPN and CDR2 is SVGIG (reference sequence). The length of the CDR3 is 15 residues. Trimming shortened V by 2 bases and J by 0 bases, and 12 bases separated the two germline ends.

At least ten counts were recorded for this clonotype. The chain links TRBV12-3 or TRBV12-4 to TRBJ1-5; 7 bases match TRBD1. The CDR3 has 14 amino acids. J was trimmed by 2 bases and V by 5 bases; bases with no gene match: 3. CDR3 sequence (DNA): TGTGCCAGCAGTCCCGGGACAGGCAATCAGCCCCAGCATTTT. It specifies CASSPGTGNQPQHF.

The CDR3 nucleotides are TGTGCCAGCAGTTCGTTAGCCCTCACAGATACGCAGTATTTT. Its protein product is CASSSLALTDTQYF. The gene calls are TRBV28 and TRBJ2-3; no clear D gene. Germline CDR1 is MDHEN and CDR2 is SYDVKM. Trimming removed 4 bases at V and 2 bases at J, with 10 bases between. The CDR3 totals 14 residues.

There are many counts of this clonotype. The V and J genes are TRBV7-9 and TRBJ1-1, with 8 bases aligning to TRBD1. Germline V gene data show CDR1 as SEHNR and CDR2 as FQNEAQ (reference sequence). The CDR3 has 16 residues. V lost 5 bases, J lost 1 base, and 9 bases stayed unmatched. This CDR3 reads CASSLTFDRGNTEAFF. The CDR3 DNA reads as TGTGCCAGCAGCCTAACATTCGACAGGGGGAACACTGAAGCTTTCTTT. Full variable domain (remainder filled in from reference TRBV7-9 and TRBJ1-1): DTGVSQNPRHKITKRGQNVTFRCDPISEHNRLYWYRQTLGQGPEFLTYFQNEAQLEKSRLLSDRFSAERPKGSFSTLEIQRTEQGDSAMYLCASSLTFDRGNTEAFFGQGTRLTVV.

This clonotype has more than one count but fewer than ten. This chain joins TRBV7-9 and TRBJ1-1; no clear D. Trimming took 4 bases from V and 7 from J, leaving 16 bases between them. The CDR3 has 14 amino acids. CDR1 and CDR2 from the germline V gene are SEHNR and FQNEAQ (reference sequence). The CDR3 region is CASSSSGSRIEAFF. In DNA, the CDR3 is TGTGCCAGCAGCTCCTCGGGCAGTCGGATTGAAGCTTTCTTT.

In this sample, this clonotype turned up many times. The chain links TRBV7-2 to TRBJ2-2; 7 bases are shared with TRBD1. The CDR3 has 16 amino acids. Germline lookup yields CDR1 SGHTA and CDR2 FQGNSA. V was clipped by 5 bases and J by 5 bases; unmatched bases: 11. The DNA for the CDR3 is TGTGCCAGCAGCCCCCGACAGGGCTGGTATACCGGGGAGCTGTTTTTT. Its protein is CASSPRQGWYTGELFF.

This clonotype was seen many times. V usage is TRBV4-2 and J usage is TRBJ2-7; 9 bases line up with TRBD2. The J segment lost 3 bases and the V segment lost 0 bases, leaving 6 bases of the junction unmatched. Germline V gene data show CDR1 as LGHNA and CDR2 as YNFKEQ. The CDR3 contains 16 residues. This chain's CDR3 is CASSQDRVAGVYEQYF. The CDR3 coding sequence is TGTGCCAGCAGCCAAGATCGTGTAGCGGGGGTCTACGAGCAGTACTTC.

The genes are TRBV7-8 and TRBJ1-1; perhaps TRBD1 as D (6 bases). The CDR3 is 16 residues long. Germline V gene sequence: CDR1 SGHVS, CDR2 FQNEAQ. The germline V and J ends were trimmed by 2 bases and 5 bases, with 18 bases remaining between them. As DNA, the CDR3 is TGTGCCAGCAGCTTACAACCCCCCAGGGGAGGAACTGAAGCTTTCTTT. Its protein product is CASSLQPPRGGTEAFF.